This T cell receptor (beta chain) was identified in a study of T cell responses to AZD1222 COVID-19 vaccine. Only in-frame clones appear in the TCRdb table, and some are missing; sequencing was by immunoSEQ multiplex PCR. Here the sample spans about 150,000 clones, about 90% being singletons. The source material was peripheral blood, sampled on day 0 of AZD1222 vaccination. This clonotype was sampled from an adult in good health.

The CDR3 reads CASSSAGAGEFYGYTF. DNA for the CDR3: TGTGCCAGCAGTTCCGCTGGGGCAGGGGAATTCTATGGCTACACCTTC. The genes are TRBV28 and TRBJ1-2; D is possibly TRBD1 (6 bases). The CDR3 contains 16 residues. V was shortened by 4 bases and J by 4 bases, with 19 bases between the two germline ends. Per the germline V gene, CDR1 is MDHEN and CDR2 is SYDVKM.